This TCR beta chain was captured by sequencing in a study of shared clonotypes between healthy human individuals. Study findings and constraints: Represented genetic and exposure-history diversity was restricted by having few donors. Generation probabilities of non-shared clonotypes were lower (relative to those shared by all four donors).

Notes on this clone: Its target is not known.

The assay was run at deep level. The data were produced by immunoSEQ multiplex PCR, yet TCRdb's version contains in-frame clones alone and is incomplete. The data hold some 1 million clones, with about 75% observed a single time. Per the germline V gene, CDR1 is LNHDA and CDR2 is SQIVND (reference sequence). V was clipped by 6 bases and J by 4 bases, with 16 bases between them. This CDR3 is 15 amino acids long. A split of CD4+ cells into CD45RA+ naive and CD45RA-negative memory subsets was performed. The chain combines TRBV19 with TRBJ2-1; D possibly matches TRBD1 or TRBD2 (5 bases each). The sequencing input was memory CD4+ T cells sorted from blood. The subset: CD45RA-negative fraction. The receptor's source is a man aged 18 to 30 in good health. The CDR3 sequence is CASRLGDRVYNEQFF. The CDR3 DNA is TGTGCCAGTAGGTTAGGGGACCGAGTATACAATGAGCAGTTCTTC.